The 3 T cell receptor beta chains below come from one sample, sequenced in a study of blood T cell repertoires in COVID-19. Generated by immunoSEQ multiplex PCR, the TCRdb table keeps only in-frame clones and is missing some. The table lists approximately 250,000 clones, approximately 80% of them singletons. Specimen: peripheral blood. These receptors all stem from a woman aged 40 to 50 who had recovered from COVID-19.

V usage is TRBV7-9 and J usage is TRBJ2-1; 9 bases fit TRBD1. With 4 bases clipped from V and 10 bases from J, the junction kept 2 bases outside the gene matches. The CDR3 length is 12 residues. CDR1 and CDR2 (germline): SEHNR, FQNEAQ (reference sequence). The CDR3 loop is CASSSDRGEQFF. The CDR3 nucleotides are TGTGCCAGCAGCTCCGACAGGGGGGAGCAGTTCTTC.

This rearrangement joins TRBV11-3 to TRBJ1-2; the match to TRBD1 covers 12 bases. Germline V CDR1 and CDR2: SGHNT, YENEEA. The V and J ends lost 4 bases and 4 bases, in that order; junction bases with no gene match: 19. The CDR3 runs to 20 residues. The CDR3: CASSSPTPGQGAPSAYGYTF. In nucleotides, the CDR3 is TGTGCCAGCAGCTCACCAACTCCGGGACAGGGGGCCCCAAGCGCCTATGGCTACACCTTC. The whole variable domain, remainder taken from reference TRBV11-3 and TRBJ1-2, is EAGVVQSPRYKIIEKKQPVAFWCNPISGHNTLYWYLQNLGQGPELLIRYENEEAVDDSQLPKDRFSAERLKGVDSTLKIQPAELGDSAVYLCASSSPTPGQGAPSAYGYTFGSGTRLTVV.

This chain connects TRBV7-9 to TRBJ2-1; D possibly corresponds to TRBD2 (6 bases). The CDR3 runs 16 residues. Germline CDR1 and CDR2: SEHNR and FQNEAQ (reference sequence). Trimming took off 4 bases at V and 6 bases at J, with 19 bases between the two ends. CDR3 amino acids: CASSSNMGGTGNEQFF. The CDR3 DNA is TGTGCCAGCAGCTCAAACATGGGCGGGACCGGCAATGAGCAGTTCTTC.